The 19 T cell receptor beta chains presented below share a single source sample, sequenced in a study of cytomegalovirus exposure and HLA in healthy donors. The PCR ran on 60 Vbeta and 13 Jbeta primers. Generated by immunoSEQ multiplex PCR, the TCRdb table keeps only in-frame clones and is missing some. The sample lists about 98,000 clones, more than 60% occurring once. The material sequenced was PBMCs. The receptor set was obtained from a man between 45 and 60 years old in good health and CMV-seronegative.

Note on this clone: The sample carries other DNA sequences with the same CDR3. This chain connects TRBV2 to TRBJ2-1; 12 positions agree with TRBD2. Germline CDR1 and CDR2: SNHLY and FYNNEI. V lost 4 bases to trimming and J lost 9 bases; unmatched junction nucleotides: 4. The CDR3 length is 14 residues. CDR3 sequence: CASSGLAGGSEQFF. CDR3 nucleotides: TGTGCCAGCAGTGGTCTAGCGGGGGGGTCTGAGCAGTTCTTC.

The chain couples TRBV27 to TRBJ2-1; D is possibly TRBD2 (6 bases). Germline V lookup: CDR1 MNHEY, CDR2 SMNVEV (reference sequence). This CDR3 has 14 amino acids. The V end was cut by 8 bases, the J end by 10 bases, with 21 bases between. The CDR3 sequence: CASGVIAARWEQFF. The CDR3 DNA sequence: TGTGCCAGCGGGGTGATAGCGGCCCGGTGGGAGCAGTTCTTC.

The rearrangement uses TRBV28 and TRBJ1-5; D ambiguous. Trimming took 4 bases from V and 4 from J, leaving 5 bases between them. The CDR3 extends over 12 amino acids. CDR1 and CDR2 (germline): MDHEN, SYDVKM. The CDR3 reads CASSSGNQPQHF. CDR3 DNA sequence: TGTGCCAGCAGTTCAGGAAATCAGCCCCAGCATTTT.

This clone is a singleton in its sample. V usage is TRBV7-5 and J usage is TRBJ1-5; the D call TRBD1 from the table was never checked on the DNA. TRBV7-5 is described as a pseudogene. The length of the CDR3 is 17 residues. The CDR3 DNA reads TGTGCCAGAAGCTTAGCACCAGGGGGGAAGCGCAATCAGCCCCAGCATTTT. Encoded protein: CARSLAPGGKRNQPQHF.

This clone was found once. The V call is TRBV15, the J call TRBJ2-5; 12 bases are shared with TRBD2. Gene TRBJ2-7 matches the end of the DNA better, so the J call may be wrong. Looked up from germline, CDR1 is LNHNV and CDR2 is YYDKDF (reference sequence). The length of the CDR3 is 18 residues. The CDR3 DNA reads TGTGCCACCAGCAGGGTGACTGGACTAGCGGGGACGAACTACGAGCAGTACTTC. Translating it yields CATSRVTGLAGTNYEQYF.

The chain couples TRBV5-1 to TRBJ2-1, with D unresolved. The germline V gene encodes CDR1 SGHRS and CDR2 YFSETQ. V was trimmed by 2 bases and J by 5 bases, leaving 5 bases between them. There are 12 residues in the CDR3. The CDR3: CASSFQNNEQFF. Here the CDR3 DNA reads TGCGCCAGCAGCTTCCAAAACAATGAGCAGTTCTTC.

This chain connects TRBV7-9 to TRBJ1-1, with no clear D. Trimming took 4 bases from V and 5 from J, leaving 17 bases between them. This CDR3 spans 15 amino acids. Germline CDR1 SEHNR, CDR2 FQNEAQ (reference sequence). This CDR3 is CASSSVLRSGTEAFF. Written as DNA, the CDR3 is TGTGCCAGCAGCTCCGTTTTGAGGTCGGGGACTGAAGCTTTCTTT.

V gene TRBV5-1 combines with J gene TRBJ2-3; the match to TRBD2 covers 7 bases. The V gene's germline CDR1 is SGHRS and CDR2 YFSETQ. Trimming at V came to 3 bases and at J to 3 bases, leaving 4 bases not matched to a gene. The CDR3 sequence is 14 residues long. CDR3 DNA sequence: TGCGCCAGCAGCTCAGGGACTACGACAGATACGCAGTATTTT. This gives the protein CASSSGTTTDTQYF.

The rearrangement links TRBV21-1 to TRBJ2-7; TRBD1, the table's D call, was not compared with the DNA. TRBV21-1 is labeled a pseudogene. The CDR3 is 14 residues long. The CDR3 loop reads CASSTRDRTYEQYF. CDR3 in DNA: TGTGCCAGCAGCACTCGGGACAGAACCTACGAGCAGTACTTC.

V is TRBV28 and J is TRBJ1-4; 8 bases line up with TRBD1. V gave up 5 bases and J gave up 3 bases; unmatched junction bases: 5. Germline V gene data show CDR1 as MDHEN and CDR2 as SYDVKM. The CDR3 length is 15 residues. The CDR3 DNA reads TGTGCCAGCAGTCAGGGGGCAGCGGCTAATGAAAAACTGTTTTTT. Its protein is CASSQGAAANEKLFF.

About this clone: One end of the junction fails to match germline, which may point to a read error. The rearrangement uses TRBV5-1 and TRBJ2-3; 8 nucleotides line up with TRBD2. CDR3 length: 14 residues. CDR1 and CDR2 (germline): SGHRS, YFSETQ. This chain's CDR3 is CASSWSGSRDTQYF. DNA for the CDR3: TGCGCCAGCAGCTGGAGCGGGAGCAGAGATACGCAGTATTTT.

This sequence joins TRBV28 and TRBJ2-5, with TRBD1 matching over 8 bases. The J call may be wrong; the DNA end is better matched by TRBJ2-7. Germline V gene data show CDR1 as MDHEN and CDR2 as SYDVKM. This CDR3 is 16 amino acids long. The CDR3 here is CASSSAQGASLYEQYF. Here the CDR3 DNA reads TGTGCCAGCAGCTCGGCGCAGGGGGCATCCCTTTACGAGCAGTACTTC.

This sequence joins TRBV11-2 and TRBJ2-3, with TRBD2 matching 8 bases. CDR3 length: 18 amino acids. Germline assignment: CDR1 SGHAT and CDR2 FQNNGV. The V and J ends lost 5 bases and 2 bases, in that order; junction bases with no gene match: 15. The CDR3 loop reads CASSLGRLAWIHTDTQYF. DNA of the CDR3: TGTGCCAGCAGCCTAGGGCGACTAGCGTGGATCCACACAGATACGCAGTATTTT.

The V and J genes are TRBV7-9 and TRBJ2-7; D remains ambiguous. Per germline, CDR1 SEHNR and CDR2 FQNEAQ (reference sequence). V was trimmed by 5 bases and J by 3 bases, leaving 11 bases between them. This CDR3 has 13 amino acids. In DNA form, the CDR3 reads TGTGCCAGCAGCACCCCGACAAACTACGAGCAGTACTTC. Protein: CASSTPTNYEQYF.

The chain has TRBV28 and TRBJ1-1; TRBD1 aligns across 10 bases. Trimming removed 6 bases from V and 3 bases from J; junction bases left unmatched: 7. Germline assignment: CDR1 MDHEN and CDR2 SYDVKM. This CDR3 is built from 15 residues. The CDR3, as DNA: TGTGCCAGCAGGGTGACAGGGGGCAGGGACACTGAAGCTTTCTTT. Translation gives CASRVTGGRDTEAFF.

V is TRBV15 and J is TRBJ2-5; D might be TRBD1 (5 bases). V lost 1 base and J 1 base, leaving 13 bases between the germline ends. The germline V gene has CDR1 LNHNV and CDR2 YYDKDF (reference sequence). The CDR3 consists of 16 residues. The CDR3, as DNA: TGTGCCACCAGCAGAGGGGCAGGGAAGGGCCAAGAGACCCAGTACTTC. The encoded protein is CATSRGAGKGQETQYF. Using reference TRBV15 and TRBJ2-5 for the parts outside the CDR3, the full variable domain is DAMVIQNPRYQVTQFGKPVTLSCSQTLNHNVMYWYQQKSSQAPKLLFHYYDKDFNNEADTPDNFQSRRPNTSFCFLDIRSPGLGDTAMYLCATSRGAGKGQETQYFGPGTRLLVL.

This clone occurred a few times. The genes are TRBV18 and TRBJ1-1; D is undetermined. V was clipped by 3 bases and J by 5 bases, with 7 bases between them. This CDR3 has 12 amino acids. In germline, CDR1 is KGHSH, CDR2 LQKENI. The CDR3 sequence: CASSPPQTEAFF. The CDR3 DNA reads TGTGCCAGCTCACCCCCCCAGACTGAAGCTTTCTTT.

The rearrangement uses TRBV7-2 and TRBJ2-3, with D perhaps TRBD1 (6 bases). The CDR3 spans 14 residues. CDR1 is SGHTA, CDR2 FQGNSA, per germline. The V and J ends lost 0 bases and 8 bases respectively, with 12 bases between them. The CDR3 region is CASSLAFRGGTQYF. The CDR3 DNA sequence: TGTGCCAGCAGCTTAGCTTTCAGGGGTGGTACGCAGTATTTT.

The rearrangement joins TRBV7-9 to TRBJ2-3; weak D call: TRBD2 (6 bases). V dropped 6 bases and J dropped 5 bases, with 18 bases sitting between them. Germline values: CDR1 SEHNR, CDR2 FQNEAQ (reference sequence). This CDR3 spans 15 amino acids. Here the CDR3 reads CASSSTSPREDTQYF. The CDR3 bases are TGTGCCAGCAGTTCGACTAGTCCCCGGGAAGATACGCAGTATTTT.